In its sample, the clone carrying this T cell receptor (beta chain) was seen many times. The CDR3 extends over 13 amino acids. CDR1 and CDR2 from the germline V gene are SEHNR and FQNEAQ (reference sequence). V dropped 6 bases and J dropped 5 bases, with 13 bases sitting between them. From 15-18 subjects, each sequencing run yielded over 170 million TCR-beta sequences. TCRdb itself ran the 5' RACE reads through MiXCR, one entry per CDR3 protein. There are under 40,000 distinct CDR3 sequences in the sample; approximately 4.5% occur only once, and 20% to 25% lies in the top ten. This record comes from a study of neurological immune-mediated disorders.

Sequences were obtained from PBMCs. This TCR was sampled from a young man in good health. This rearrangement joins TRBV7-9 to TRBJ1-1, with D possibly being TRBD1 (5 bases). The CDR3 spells CASSQSRATEAFF. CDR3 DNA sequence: TGTGCCAGCAGTCAGTCCAGGGCTACTGAAGCTTTCTTT.